The 28 T cell receptor beta chains given below trace back to one sample, sequenced in a study of blood T cell repertoires in COVID-19. Here immunoSEQ multiplex PCR was the method, and the copy in TCRdb shows in-frame clones only, minus some. Found here are 35,000 to 40,000 clones, about 88% of them singletons; the top ten hold 10% to 15%. Source material: peripheral blood. The receptors were gathered from a man aged 60 to 75 with active COVID-19.

This chain joins TRBV7-9 and TRBJ2-3; D is ambiguous. Trimming pared 4 bases from V and 2 bases from J, leaving 4 bases between. The CDR3 runs 12 residues. Germline values: CDR1 SEHNR, CDR2 FQNEAQ (reference sequence). Written as DNA, the CDR3 is TGTGCCAGCAGCTCCAACACAGATACGCAGTATTTT. Residues: CASSSNTDTQYF. The entire variable domain, with the rest obtained from reference TRBV7-9 and TRBJ2-3, is as follows: DTGVSQNPRHKITKRGQNVTFRCDPISEHNRLYWYRQTLGQGPEFLTYFQNEAQLEKSRLLSDRFSAERPKGSFSTLEIQRTEQGDSAMYLCASSSNTDTQYFGPGTRLTVL.

The genes are TRBV2 and TRBJ1-1; 9 bases agree with TRBD1. This CDR3 is 16 amino acids long. V lost 6 bases and J lost 5; bases outside the gene matches: 13. The germline CDR1 and CDR2 sequences are SNHLY and FYNNEI. CDR3 in DNA: TGTGCCAGCAGCGACACAGGGGGCGCAGGTTTAACTGAAGCTTTCTTT. Protein: CASSDTGGAGLTEAFF.

The chain is built from TRBV18 and TRBJ2-1, with 9 nucleotides matching TRBD1. V shed 5 bases, J shed 4 bases, and the junction held 6 bases outside the gene matches. CDR3 length: 15 amino acids. Germline V gene lookup returns CDR1 KGHSH and CDR2 LQKENI. CDR3 DNA: TGTGCCAGCTCAAAGGGGGACAGGGCTTACAATGAGCAGTTCTTC. Its translation: CASSKGDRAYNEQFF.

This chain connects TRBV5-5 to TRBJ2-1; possible D gene TRBD2, 6 bases. V lost 3 bases, J lost 0 bases, and 19 bases lay in between. The CDR3 has 18 residues. CDR1 SGHKS and CDR2 YYEKEE come from the germline V gene (reference sequence). In DNA form, the CDR3 reads TGTGCCAGCAGCTACCTGGCGGGATCCCCTTTCTCCTACAATGAGCAGTTCTTC. This gives the protein CASSYLAGSPFSYNEQFF.

The chain combines TRBV10-3 with TRBJ2-2, with 7 bases matching TRBD2. The V gene's germline CDR1 is ENHRY and CDR2 SYGVKD. The V segment lost 6 bases and the J segment 0 bases; nucleotides outside the gene matches: 4. This CDR3 spans 15 amino acids. CDR3 sequence: CAIRRAGANTGELFF. For the CDR3, the DNA is TGTGCCATCAGGCGGGCGGGAGCGAACACCGGGGAGCTGTTTTTT.

The genes are TRBV3-1 (or the pseudogene TRBV3-2) and TRBJ1-4; possible D gene TRBD1, 5 bases. The germline CDR1 and CDR2 sequences are LGHDT and YNNKEL (reference sequence). Deletions cut 1 base from V and 13 bases from J, with 13 bases between. This CDR3 contains 13 residues. CDR3 sequence: CASSQVGGGGLFF. The CDR3, as DNA: TGTGCCAGCAGCCAAGTGGGTGGCGGGGGACTGTTTTTT.

V usage is TRBV9 and J usage is TRBJ2-3, with TRBD2 as a possible D gene (5 bases). The germline CDR1 and CDR2 sequences are SGDLS and YYNGEE. The CDR3 contains 15 residues. The V and J ends lost 0 bases and 6 bases respectively, with 14 bases between them. Here the CDR3 reads CASSVVGGAGDTQYF. In nucleotides, the CDR3 is TGTGCCAGCAGCGTAGTAGGAGGAGCCGGGGATACGCAGTATTTT.

This chain joins TRBV19 and TRBJ2-2; D may be TRBD1 (6 bases). The germline V gene encodes CDR1 LNHDA and CDR2 SQIVND (reference sequence). This CDR3 is 13 amino acids long. Trimming shortened V by 7 bases and J by 7 bases, and 13 bases separated the two germline ends. CDR3 sequence: CASNPQGIGELFF. In DNA, the CDR3 is TGTGCCAGTAATCCACAGGGAATCGGGGAGCTGTTTTTT.

The chain employs TRBV25-1 and TRBJ2-2, with 7 nucleotides matching TRBD1. Trimming cost V 1 base and J 4 bases; bases outside gene matches: 6. Germline values: CDR1 MGHDK, CDR2 SYGVNS. This CDR3 is built from 16 residues. In DNA form, the CDR3 reads TGTGCCAGCAGTGAATGGGGACAGAGGGGCACCGGGGAGCTGTTTTTT. Translated, it gives CASSEWGQRGTGELFF.

This rearrangement joins TRBV18 to TRBJ2-7; 7 positions agree with TRBD1. After removal of 4 bases from V and 3 bases from J, the junction contained 12 bases not matched to a gene. The CDR3 extends over 16 amino acids. The germline V gene has CDR1 KGHSH and CDR2 LQKENI. The CDR3 DNA is TGTGCCAGCTCACGCGACAGGGAAGACTTGGGCTACGAGCAGTACTTC. Translation gives CASSRDREDLGYEQYF.

This clone was recorded once. This rearrangement joins TRBV15 to TRBJ2-7, with TRBD1 matching over 7 bases. CDR1 is LNHNV and CDR2 is YYDKDF in the germline V gene (reference sequence). Trimming took 1 base from V and 6 from J; bases not matched to a gene: 9. The CDR3 covers 15 residues. Written as DNA, the CDR3 is TGTGCCACCAGCAGAGTAGAGACAGGGACCAGCGAGCAGTACTTC. Protein sequence: CATSRVETGTSEQYF.

This chain joins TRBV4-2 and TRBJ1-5; no reliable D call. CDR3 length equals 16 residues. Trimming cost V 0 bases and J 9 bases, with 18 bases left between them. The germline gives CDR1 LGHNA, CDR2 YNFKEQ. The CDR3 here is CASSQDLREQARPQHF. CDR3 DNA: TGTGCCAGCAGCCAAGATCTCCGGGAGCAGGCCCGGCCCCAGCATTTT.

The genes are TRBV9 and TRBJ1-3; tentative D call: TRBD1 (5 bases). The CDR3 runs 15 residues. Per the germline V gene, CDR1 is SGDLS and CDR2 is YYNGEE. The germline V and J ends were trimmed by 4 bases and 0 bases, with 11 bases remaining between them. The CDR3 DNA reads TGTGCCAGCAGCCTAGAAGGGGCCTCTGGAAACACCATATATTTT. Its protein product is CASSLEGASGNTIYF.

The chain uses TRBV7-2 and TRBJ2-5, with 11 bases fitting TRBD1. CDR1 is SGHTA and CDR2 is FQGNSA in the germline V gene. The CDR3 consists of 15 residues. Trimming cost V 3 bases and J 4 bases; bases outside gene matches: 4. CDR3 loop: CASSFAGTGGETQYF. CDR3 bases: TGTGCCAGCAGCTTCGCCGGGACAGGGGGAGAGACCCAGTACTTC.

The table lists this clone with a few counts. The J gene is TRBJ1-5, the V gene TRBV18, with 11 bases identical to TRBD1. Germline V CDR1 and CDR2: KGHSH, LQKENI. CDR3 size: 17 residues. J was trimmed by 0 bases and V by 3 bases; bases with no gene match: 4. CDR3 sequence reads: CASSPDRGPFSNQPQHF. The CDR3 region has the DNA TGTGCCAGCTCACCGGACAGGGGGCCCTTTAGCAATCAGCCCCAGCATTTT.

V is TRBV7-6 and J is TRBJ2-3, with D perhaps matching TRBD2 (6 bases). V was shortened by 5 bases and J by 0 bases, with 9 bases between the two germline ends. CDR3 length: 14 residues. Germline CDR1 and CDR2: SGHVS and FNYEAQ. The CDR3 region is CASSPGTSTDTQYF. Written as DNA, the CDR3 is TGTGCCAGCAGCCCAGGGACTAGCACAGATACGCAGTATTTT.

V is TRBV3-1 (or the pseudogene TRBV3-2) and J is TRBJ2-1; 11 nucleotides line up with TRBD1. Trimming at V came to 1 base and at J to 4 bases, leaving 6 bases not matched to a gene. Germline V CDR1 and CDR2: LGHDT, YNNKEL (reference sequence). This CDR3 region has 17 residues. Here the CDR3 DNA reads TGTGCCAGCAGCCAAGGAAGAGGGACAGGGGGATACAATGAGCAGTTCTTC. Translated: CASSQGRGTGGYNEQFF.

This chain connects TRBV19 to TRBJ2-2, with 7 bases that match TRBD1. V lost 4 bases and J lost 4; bases outside the gene matches: 12. CDR3 length equals 17 residues. Germline CDR1 and CDR2: LNHDA and SQIVND (reference sequence). The CDR3 protein is CASSRDRQGGLTGELFF. In DNA form, the CDR3 reads TGTGCCAGTAGTAGGGACCGACAGGGCGGGCTCACCGGGGAGCTGTTTTTT.

The chain carries TRBV30 and TRBJ2-1; TRBD1 agrees at 8 bases. This CDR3 has 18 residues. Per germline, CDR1 GTSNPN and CDR2 SVGIG (reference sequence). Trimming cost V 4 bases and J 5 bases; bases outside gene matches: 19. In DNA form, the CDR3 reads TGTGCCTGGACAATTTCGTTCTTCTCAGGGGGCCGCGACAATGAGCAGTTCTTC. Translating gives CAWTISFFSGGRDNEQFF.

The V call is TRBV28, the J call TRBJ2-7, with D possibly TRBD2 on 5 matching bases. Looked up from germline, CDR1 is MDHEN and CDR2 is SYDVKM. V dropped 3 bases and J dropped 2 bases, with 11 bases sitting between them. This CDR3 comprises 14 residues. CDR3 nucleotides: TGTGCCAGCAGTTTCAGCGGACTGACCTACGAGCAGTACTTC. Protein sequence: CASSFSGLTYEQYF.

The rearrangement links TRBV7-3 to TRBJ2-3; 9 bases match TRBD2. V gave up 5 bases and J gave up 6 bases; unmatched junction bases: 9. The V gene's germline CDR1 is SGHTA and CDR2 FQGTGA. The length of the CDR3 is 15 residues. The CDR3 sequence: CASSARSGSGDTQYF. The DNA of the CDR3 is TGTGCCAGCAGCGCCCGTAGCGGGAGTGGGGATACGCAGTATTTT. The full variable domain, completed using reference TRBV7-3 and TRBJ2-3, is GAGVSQTPSNKVTEKGKYVELRCDPISGHTALYWYRQSLGQGPEFLIYFQGTGAADDSGLPNDRFFAVRPEGSVSTLKIQRTERGDSAVYLCASSARSGSGDTQYFGPGTRLTVL.

The genes are TRBV7-2 and TRBJ2-3; 9 bases map to TRBD2. V gave up 1 base and J gave up 2 bases; unmatched junction bases: 4. Germline V gene lookup returns CDR1 SGHTA and CDR2 FQGNSA. The CDR3 has 16 amino acids. The CDR3 loop reads CASSLEAGGVTDTQYF. The CDR3 DNA follows: TGTGCCAGCAGCTTAGAGGCGGGAGGGGTCACAGATACGCAGTATTTT.

V is TRBV7-3 and J is TRBJ2-1; tentatively, D is TRBD2 (5 bases). CDR1 and CDR2 (germline): SGHTA, FQGTGA. Trimming removed 2 bases at V and 14 bases at J, with 28 bases between. The CDR3 loop spans 17 amino acids. The CDR3 protein is CASSLHPGGYLVDAEFF. CDR3 DNA: TGTGCCAGCAGCTTACATCCCGGAGGCTACCTTGTCGATGCGGAGTTCTTC.

This clone showed up just once. The chain employs TRBV9 and TRBJ2-2; D not certain. Trimming shortened V by 1 base and J by 4 bases, and 11 bases separated the two germline ends. This CDR3 comprises 15 residues. CDR1 SGDLS and CDR2 YYNGEE come from the germline V gene. CDR3 loop: CASSVLDVGTGELFF. CDR3 bases: TGTGCCAGCAGCGTACTAGACGTGGGCACCGGGGAGCTGTTTTTT.

This sequence joins TRBV6-5 and TRBJ2-2; no clear D gene. The CDR3 loop spans 15 amino acids. CDR1 and CDR2 (germline): MNHEY, SVGAGI. Trimming took 7 bases from V and 0 from J, leaving 12 bases between them. The CDR3 spells CASTAWAPNTGELFF. CDR3 DNA sequence: TGTGCCAGCACCGCCTGGGCCCCGAACACCGGGGAGCTGTTTTTT.

This chain joins TRBV27 and TRBJ2-7; D not certain. V gave up 0 bases and J gave up 3 bases, with 12 bases separating them. Germline V lookup: CDR1 MNHEY, CDR2 SMNVEV (reference sequence). The CDR3 runs to 15 residues. CDR3 sequence reads: CASSLSGRPLYEQYF. For the CDR3, the DNA is TGTGCCAGCAGTTTATCGGGCAGGCCCCTCTACGAGCAGTACTTC.

The chain joins TRBV7-2 to TRBJ2-2; D unclear. There are 13 residues in the CDR3. Trimming left V 1 base short and J 4 bases short, with 4 bases between. Germline values: CDR1 SGHTA, CDR2 FQGNSA. This chain's CDR3 is CASSLGPTGELFF. The CDR3 region has the DNA TGTGCCAGCAGCTTAGGGCCCACCGGGGAGCTGTTTTTT. The whole variable domain, remainder taken from reference TRBV7-2 and TRBJ2-2, is GAGVSQSPSNKVTEKGKDVELRCDPISGHTALYWYRQSLGQGLEFLIYFQGNSAPDKSGLPSDRFSAERTGGSVSTLTIQRTQQEDSAVYLCASSLGPTGELFFGEGSRLTVL.

The J gene is TRBJ2-3, the V gene TRBV19, with D possibly matching TRBD1 (6 bases). CDR1 and CDR2 (germline): LNHDA, SQIVND (reference sequence). V lost 8 bases, J lost 5 bases, and 8 bases lay in between. The CDR3 runs 11 residues. CDR3 nucleotides: TGTGCCAGTGGGGGCGGAGATACGCAGTATTTT. Protein: CASGGGDTQYF.